A selection of T cell receptor beta chains follows, all from one sample in a study of radiation and T cells in renal cell carcinoma. Sequenced by immunoSEQ multiplex PCR; TCRdb stores in-frame clones only, minus some. Among roughly 80,000 clones listed, around 78% were seen once. The material was blood, obtained from a patient whose treatment included radiotherapy and nephrectomy. These receptors were taken from a woman aged 55 to 70 with renal cell carcinoma. Both conserved end residues are part of each CDR3. D genes are given only for firm matches. Clone size is stated in some rows and not others, as once, few, many or a class when expanded.

D gene: -
clone size: -
V gene: TRBV28
J gene: TRBJ2-3
CDR3 DNA: TGTGCCACCCTAGGGGGGGGACCTTCTCCGAGCACAGATACGCAGTATTTT
CDR3 protein: CATLGGGPSPSTDTQYF

D gene: -
clone size: -
V gene: TRBV19
J gene: TRBJ2-3
CDR3 DNA: TGTGCCAGTAGTATCCTACAGATAACAGATACGCAGTATTTT
CDR3 protein: CASSILQITDTQYF

D gene: -
clone size: -
V gene: TRBV6-1
J gene: TRBJ2-7
CDR3 DNA: TGTGCCAGCAGTTTACCGGGACTCTCCGGGTACGAGCAGTACTTC
CDR3 protein: CASSLPGLSGYEQYF

D gene: -
clone size: -
V gene: TRBV19
J gene: TRBJ1-2
CDR3 DNA: TGTGCCAGTAGTATAGTTGTCAGTAACTATGGCTACACCTTC
CDR3 protein: CASSIVVSNYGYTF

D gene: TRBD1
clone size: -
V gene: TRBV9
J gene: TRBJ1-3
CDR3 DNA: TGTGCCAGCAGCGTAGGTAGGACAGGCTCTGGAAACACCATATATTTT
CDR3 protein: CASSVGRTGSGNTIYF

D gene: -
clone size: -
V gene: TRBV5-1
J gene: TRBJ1-1
CDR3 DNA: TGCGCCAGCAGTATAGACGGGAACACTGAAGCTTTCTTT
CDR3 protein: CASSIDGNTEAFF

D gene: -
clone size: -
V gene: TRBV7-9
J gene: TRBJ2-7
CDR3 DNA: TGTGCCAGCAGCAGGACAGCGGCCCTGGACGAGCAGTACTTC
CDR3 protein: CASSRTAALDEQYF

D gene: -
clone size: -
V gene: TRBV19
J gene: TRBJ1-2
CDR3 DNA: TGTGCCAGTAGCATAGTTACCTCGTATGGCTACACCTTC
CDR3 protein: CASSIVTSYGYTF

D gene: -
clone size: -
V gene: TRBV7-9
J gene: TRBJ2-1
CDR3 DNA: TGTGCCAGCAGCGCATTCGATGAGCAGTTCTTC
CDR3 protein: CASSAFDEQFF

D gene: -
clone size: -
V gene: TRBV27
J gene: TRBJ1-2
CDR3 DNA: TGTGCCAGCAGTTTAAGTGCGGCCGCGGTGGGCTATGGCTACACCTTC
CDR3 protein: CASSLSAAAVGYGYTF

D gene: -
clone size: once
V gene: TRBV5-1
J gene: TRBJ1-6
CDR3 DNA: TGCGCCAGCAGCTTGGTAACGGGCAGCTCCTATAATTCACCCCTCCACTTT
CDR3 protein: CASSLVTGSSYNSPLHF

D gene: TRBD1
clone size: medium-sized
V gene: TRBV5-6
J gene: TRBJ2-5
CDR3 DNA: TGTGCCAGCAGCTTCCTAGGGACAGGGGGAGAGACCCAGTACTTC
CDR3 protein: CASSFLGTGGETQYF

D gene: -
clone size: -
V gene: TRBV11-2
J gene: TRBJ2-7
CDR3 DNA: TGTGCCAGCAGTTCCTCAGCGGATCCCTTCTACGAGCAGTACTTC
CDR3 protein: CASSSSADPFYEQYF

D gene: -
clone size: -
V gene: TRBV14
J gene: TRBJ2-1
CDR3 DNA: TGTGCCAGCAGCCAAGAGGGTACAGGGACCTACAATGAGCAGTTCTTC
CDR3 protein: CASSQEGTGTYNEQFF

D gene: -
clone size: once
V gene: TRBV6-1
J gene: TRBJ2-1
CDR3 DNA: TGTGCCAGCAGTCCTTTAGCGCCCTACAATGAGCAGTTCTTC
CDR3 protein: CASSPLAPYNEQFF

D gene: -
clone size: -
V gene: TRBV27
J gene: TRBJ2-2
CDR3 DNA: TGTGCCAGCAGTTTTGGGGTGAACACCGGGGAGCTGTTTTTT
CDR3 protein: CASSFGVNTGELFF

D gene: TRBD1
clone size: -
V gene: TRBV9
J gene: TRBJ2-2
CDR3 DNA: TGTGCCAGCAGCGCAGGGACAGGGGGCATCGGCGGGGAGCTGTTTTTT
CDR3 protein: CASSAGTGGIGGELFF

D gene: -
clone size: -
V gene: TRBV19
J gene: TRBJ2-2
CDR3 DNA: TGTGCCAGTAGTTCCAGGGAAGGGACCGGGGAGCTGTTTTTT
CDR3 protein: CASSSREGTGELFF

D gene: TRBD1
clone size: -
V gene: TRBV19
J gene: TRBJ1-2
CDR3 DNA: TGTGCCAGTATGCCGGGACAGGGGGAGACGATCGGTCACACCTTC
CDR3 protein: CASMPGQGETIGHTF

D gene: -
clone size: -
V gene: TRBV29-1
J gene: TRBJ1-4
CDR3 DNA: TGCAGCGTTGAACGGGGGAAGAATGAAAAACTGTTTTTT
CDR3 protein: CSVERGKNEKLFF

D gene: -
clone size: once
V gene: TRBV6-1
J gene: TRBJ2-7
CDR3 DNA: TGTGCCAGCAGTGAATCGGGGAGCTACGAGCAGTACTTC
CDR3 protein: CASSESGSYEQYF

D gene: -
clone size: -
V gene: TRBV5-1
J gene: TRBJ1-2
CDR3 DNA: TGCGCCAGCAGCTTTGCGGGGGGTAACTATGGCTACACCTTC
CDR3 protein: CASSFAGGNYGYTF

D gene: -
clone size: -
V gene: TRBV27
J gene: TRBJ1-2
CDR3 DNA: TGTGCCAGCAGTTTATCGAGTCTCTATGGCTACACCTTC
CDR3 protein: CASSLSSLYGYTF

D gene: -
clone size: -
V gene: TRBV7-3
J gene: TRBJ2-3
CDR3 DNA: TGTGCCAGCAGCGTATATCTCACAGATACGCAGTATTTT
CDR3 protein: CASSVYLTDTQYF

D gene: TRBD1
clone size: few
V gene: TRBV27
J gene: TRBJ2-3
CDR3 DNA: TGTGCCAGCAGCCCGACAGGGGGAGCAGATACGCAGTATTTT
CDR3 protein: CASSPTGGADTQYF

D gene: TRBD1
clone size: -
V gene: TRBV10-3
J gene: TRBJ1-4
CDR3 DNA: TGTGCCTCCAAACAGGGGACAACTAATGAAAAACTGTTTTTT
CDR3 protein: CASKQGTTNEKLFF

D gene: -
clone size: -
V gene: TRBV7-9
J gene: TRBJ1-5
CDR3 DNA: TGTGCCAGCAGCTTGAGGGTTTCCGGAGGTAATCAGCCCCAGCATTTT
CDR3 protein: CASSLRVSGGNQPQHF

D gene: TRBD1
clone size: -
V gene: TRBV7-2
J gene: TRBJ2-1
CDR3 DNA: TGTGCCAGCAGCCCCCGGGACAGGGTGCGTGGGAATGAGCAGTTCTTC
CDR3 protein: CASSPRDRVRGNEQFF

D gene: -
clone size: -
V gene: TRBV19
J gene: TRBJ2-5
CDR3 DNA: TGTGCCAGTAGTATTGCACGGACCGGGGCGACCCAGTACTTC
CDR3 protein: CASSIARTGATQYF

D gene: TRBD1
clone size: -
V gene: TRBV4-1
J gene: TRBJ2-3
CDR3 DNA: TGCGCCAGCAGGCCCGGGACAGGGGGCCTCACAGATACGCAGTATTTT
CDR3 protein: CASRPGTGGLTDTQYF

D gene: TRBD1
clone size: -
V gene: TRBV18
J gene: TRBJ1-1
CDR3 DNA: TGTGCCAGCTCTCCGAGGACAGGGGAGTACACTGAAGCTTTCTTC
CDR3 protein: CASSPRTGEYTEAFF

D gene: -
clone size: -
V gene: TRBV6-1
J gene: TRBJ2-3
CDR3 DNA: TGTGCCAGCAGTGATGGCAGGGTGAGGTCAGATACGCAGTATTTT
CDR3 protein: CASSDGRVRSDTQYF

D gene: -
clone size: -
V gene: TRBV6-1
J gene: TRBJ2-3
CDR3 DNA: TGTGCCAGCAGCGGACGCGTCTCGGGCACAGATACGCAGTATTTT
CDR3 protein: CASSGRVSGTDTQYF

D gene: -
clone size: -
V gene: TRBV2
J gene: TRBJ1-5
CDR3 DNA: TGTGCCAGCAGTGAACAGGCGGTCAGCCCCAATCAGCCCCAGCATTTT
CDR3 protein: CASSEQAVSPNQPQHF

D gene: TRBD2
clone size: once
V gene: TRBV15
J gene: TRBJ2-7
CDR3 DNA: TGTGCCACCAGCAGAGATCGAGGGACTAGTAACGAGCAGTACTTC
CDR3 protein: CATSRDRGTSNEQYF

D gene: TRBD1
clone size: -
V gene: TRBV12-5
J gene: TRBJ1-2
CDR3 DNA: TGTGCTAGTGGTTTCCGGACAGGGGGAGACTCTAACTATGGCTACACCTTC
CDR3 protein: CASGFRTGGDSNYGYTF

D gene: -
clone size: -
V gene: TRBV19
J gene: TRBJ1-5
CDR3 DNA: TGTGCCAGTAGTATTTACTCCGATAGCAATCAGCCCCAGCATTTT
CDR3 protein: CASSIYSDSNQPQHF